This TCR beta chain stems from a study of tumor-infiltrating lymphocytes in localized non-small cell lung cancer. Study context: Some samples were collected after neoadjuvant chemotherapy; smokers, never-smokers and several histologies were included. Resected tumor was paired with non-adjacent uninvolved lung from the same patient.

Overall study findings and caveats: T-cell fraction did not differ between immunotypes IM1 and IM2. Available tissue quantity limited TCR sequencing to a patient subset.

Notes on this clone: The antigen is not known.

Sequencing was performed with immunoSEQ multiplex PCR; in TCRdb, only in-frame clones are kept and a portion is missing. The sample shows 12,000 or so clones, more than 60% of them seen only once. The CDR3 contains 15 residues. Germline V lookup: CDR1 MNHNS, CDR2 SASEGT. V was trimmed by 1 base and J by 0 bases, leaving 10 bases between them. Sequenced sample: lung tumor tissue. The chain joins TRBV6-1 to TRBJ2-7; D uncertain. The receptor was derived from a human donor with non-small cell lung cancer. CDR3 region: CASSEEPANSYEQYV. CDR3 nucleotide sequence: TGTGCCAGCAGTGAAGAACCAGCTAACTCCTACGAGCAGTACGTC.